These T cell receptor beta chains were read from a single sample in a study of cytomegalovirus exposure and HLA in healthy donors. Using immunoSEQ multiplex PCR, the repertoire was profiled, and TCRdb retains in-frame clones only, with some absent. The repertoire holds hundreds of thousands of clones, about 78% seen once, with around 4% in the top ten. The material sequenced was PBMCs. Every receptor here comes from a male donor in good health and CMV-seronegative. CDR3s include the opening cysteine and the closing phenylalanine or tryptophan. D genes are given only for firm matches. Expanded clones are given a class, and other clones once, few, many or no size at all.

j_gene,abundance,d_gene,v_gene,CDR3nt,CDR3aa
TRBJ2-7,NA,NA,TRBV9,TGTGCCAGCAGCGTAGTAAAGGGAGGCGAGCAGTACTTC,CASSVVKGGEQYF
TRBJ1-2,once,NA,TRBV7-2,TGTGCCAGCAGCTATGACAGTACAGGGACTAACTATGGCTACACCTTC,CASSYDSTGTNYGYTF
TRBJ2-7,NA,TRBD2,TRBV5-1,TGCGCCAGCAGCCCTGGACTAGCGTACGAGCAGTACTTC,CASSPGLAYEQYF
TRBJ2-7,NA,TRBD1,TRBV6-1,TGTGCCAGCAGTGAAGGGCTAACAGGGGTAAGGGACGAGCAGTACTTC,CASSEGLTGVRDEQYF
TRBJ1-2,NA,NA,TRBV7-8,TGTGCCAGCAGCCCCGGGGGGGGGTGGTATGGCTACACCTTC,CASSPGGGWYGYTF
TRBJ2-5,NA,TRBD1,TRBV11-2,TGTGCCAGCAGCTTTTCGGCAGGGGGCATAGAGACCCAGTACTTC,CASSFSAGGIETQYF
TRBJ2-7,NA,NA,TRBV4-1,TGCGCCAGCAGCCCCAGGGGGGCAGGGTACGAGCAGTACTTC,CASSPRGAGYEQYF
TRBJ2-1,NA,TRBD1,TRBV19,TGTGCCAGTAGTATAAAGGGCAGGGGGAATTACAATGAGCAGTTCTTC,CASSIKGRGNYNEQFF
TRBJ2-5,few,NA,TRBV28,TGTGCCAGCAGGCAGGGGGGCTCCTTTCAAGAGACCCAGTACTTC,CASRQGGSFQETQYF
TRBJ1-1,NA,NA,TRBV28,TGTGCCAGCAGTCACGGGGGGGTAAACACTGAAGCTTTCTTT,CASSHGGVNTEAFF
TRBJ1-1,few,NA,TRBV14,TGTGCCAGGCCCAAAGGGAGGGTGAGGACTGAAGCTTTCTTT,CARPKGRVRTEAFF
TRBJ1-2,NA,NA,TRBV2,TGTGCCAGCAGTGAAAACGGACAGTATGGCTACACCTTC,CASSENGQYGYTF
TRBJ2-5,once,TRBD2,TRBV7-9,TGTGCCAGCAGCTTAAAAACTAGCGGCACCCAAGAGACCCAGTACTTC,CASSLKTSGTQETQYF
TRBJ1-3,NA,NA,TRBV6-1,TGTGCCAGCAGTGAAGAACAGTTCTCTGGAAACACCATATATTTT,CASSEEQFSGNTIYF
TRBJ2-7,few,NA,TRBV4-1,TGCGCCAGCAGCCAAGATCCCCCCTCCGAGCAGTACTTC,CASSQDPPSEQYF
TRBJ2-7,few,TRBD2,TRBV4-1,TGCGCCAGCAGCCAGCACCCGACTAGCGGGGAGCTCCACTACGAGCAGTACTTC,CASSQHPTSGELHYEQYF
TRBJ2-7,NA,TRBD1,TRBV25-1,TGTGCCAGCGGGGATTGGACAGGGAGCTCCTACGAGCAGTACTTC,CASGDWTGSSYEQYF
TRBJ2-3,NA,NA,TRBV7-3,TGTGCCAGCAGCTTCGGGGGTCTGAGCACAGATACGCAGTATTTT,CASSFGGLSTDTQYF
TRBJ1-1,NA,TRBD1,TRBV6-1,TGTGCCAGCAGCGCGACAGGGGTTGGAACTGAAGCTTTCTTT,CASSATGVGTEAFF
TRBJ2-5,once,TRBD1,TRBV4-1,TGCGCCAGCAGCCGGAGACAGGGCCAAGAGACCCAGTACTTC,CASSRRQGQETQYF
TRBJ2-3,once,TRBD2,TRBV19,TGTGCCAGTAGATGGACTAGCGGCACCACAGATACGCAGTATTTT,CASRWTSGTTDTQYF
TRBJ2-6,NA,TRBD1,TRBV30,TGTGCCTGGAGTAGGGGCAGGGGGACTGGGGCCAACGTCCTGACTTTC,CAWSRGRGTGANVLTF
TRBJ1-5,NA,TRBD1,TRBV5-3,TGCGCCAGAAGCTTACCCAGGGGGGAGCAAGGCAATCAGCCCCAGCATTTT,CARSLPRGEQGNQPQHF
TRBJ2-1,few,NA,TRBV7-9,TGTGCCAGCACCCCCGTGGCAGGGCTTGAGCAGTTCTTC,CASTPVAGLEQFF
TRBJ1-1,NA,TRBD1,TRBV5-4,TGTGCCAGCAGCTTTGGGACAGGGGGCGTTGCCACTGAAGCTTTCTTT,CASSFGTGGVATEAFF
TRBJ2-7,NA,NA,TRBV2,TGTGCCCATGGGGCAAGGATCTACGAGCAGTACTTC,CAHGARIYEQYF
TRBJ2-7,NA,NA,TRBV15,TGTGCCACCAGCGGCCCCCGGGACAATCCATGGGAGCAGTACTTC,CATSGPRDNPWEQYF
TRBJ2-7,NA,TRBD2,TRBV7-9,TGTGCCAGCAGCTTTAGCGGGATGCCCTACGAGCAGTACTTC,CASSFSGMPYEQYF
TRBJ2-7,once,TRBD1,TRBV6-5,TGTGCCAGCAGTATGGGACAGTTCCTGTACGAGCAGTACTTC,CASSMGQFLYEQYF
TRBJ1-5,NA,TRBD1,TRBV19,TGTGCCAGTAGTTCGAGGGTAGGACAGGGAAGGGGTCAGCCCCAGCATTTT,CASSSRVGQGRGQPQHF
TRBJ1-2,NA,NA,TRBV4-1,TGCGCCAGCAGCCAAGATCTAGGTAGGCTTCCCTATGGCTACACCTTC,CASSQDLGRLPYGYTF
TRBJ2-5,NA,TRBD2,TRBV29-1,TGCGTGGGTACTAGCGGCCAAGAGACCCAGTACTTC,CVGTSGQETQYF
TRBJ1-2,NA,NA,TRBV6-5,TGTGCCAGCAGTTACACGCACAGGGACTATGGCTACACCTTC,CASSYTHRDYGYTF
TRBJ2-1,NA,NA,TRBV7-8,TGTGCCAGCAGCTTAAGCGGAAGCTCCTACAATGAGCAGTTCTTC,CASSLSGSSYNEQFF
TRBJ2-1,NA,TRBD2,TRBV9,TGTGCCAGCAGCTACAGCGGGAGCTCCTACAATGAGCAGTTCTTC,CASSYSGSSYNEQFF
TRBJ2-1,NA,NA,TRBV15,TGTGCCACCAGCAGCTGGACAGTAAGCAATGAGCAGTTCTTC,CATSSWTVSNEQFF
TRBJ1-1,few,NA,TRBV29-1,TGCAGCGTTGTGGACAGCCCTAACACTGAAGCTTTCTTT,CSVVDSPNTEAFF
TRBJ2-7,once,NA,TRBV10-1,TGCGCCAGCAGTCCCCTGGGGCAGAACGAGCAGTACTTC,CASSPLGQNEQYF
TRBJ1-1,once,TRBD1,TRBV2,TGTGCCAGCAGGGAACAGGGGGCCACTGAAGCTTTCTTT,CASREQGATEAFF
TRBJ2-3,NA,TRBD2,TRBV28,TGTGCCAGCAGTGGGGGGGGCGGGAGGAGGACAGATACGCAGTATTTT,CASSGGGGRRTDTQYF
TRBJ1-4,NA,NA,TRBV19,TGTGCCAGTAGTACTCAGGGGTTAGGGGAAAAACTGTTTTTT,CASSTQGLGEKLFF
TRBJ1-5,NA,TRBD1,TRBV30,TGTGCCTGGAGTATGACAGGGGGCAGGAGGTACGATCAGCCCCAGCATTTT,CAWSMTGGRRYDQPQHF
TRBJ2-7,few,NA,TRBV18,TGTGCCAGCTCACCACAGTTGGTTTTGGGGGGAAACGACTACGAGCAGTACTTC,CASSPQLVLGGNDYEQYF
TRBJ1-3,NA,NA,TRBV7-9,TGTGCCAGCAGCTTTCGACAGGCATACTCTGGAAACACCATATATTTT,CASSFRQAYSGNTIYF
TRBJ2-5,NA,TRBD2,TRBV7-8,TGTGCCAGCAGCACCGCGGGAGGGCCCCGTGAGACCCAGTACTTC,CASSTAGGPRETQYF
TRBJ1-2,once,NA,TRBV28,TGTGCCAGCAGCGGTCCCGGGGGGTGGCGGAACTATGGCTACACCTTC,CASSGPGGWRNYGYTF